This is a list of T cell receptor beta chains from one sample in a study of blood T cell repertoires in COVID-19. Method: immunoSEQ multiplex PCR; TCRdb's copy keeps in-frame clones and lacks some. The sample contains around 150,000 clones, approximately 88% of which appear only once. The specimen was peripheral blood. The receptors were gathered from a woman over 75 with active or convalescent COVID-19. The CDR3 runs from the conserved cysteine through the conserved F or W. The order of the fields is J gene, D gene, clone size, V gene, CDR3 protein, CDR3 DNA. A D gene is named only where the DNA matches it firmly. Rows may omit the clone size; those that give it use once, few, many or a size class.

>TRBJ1-2|TRBD1|.|TRBV5-1
CASSLTGQGAQDYGYTF
TGCGCCAGCAGCTTAACGGGACAGGGGGCGCAGGACTATGGCTACACCTTC
>TRBJ2-5|TRBD2|.|TRBV7-9
CASSIGLAGVETQYF
TGTGCCAGCAGTATAGGACTAGCGGGGGTGGAGACCCAGTACTTC
>TRBJ1-6|.|.|TRBV15
CATSRPGGAINSPLHF
TGTGCCACCAGCAGGCCCGGGGGGGCAATTAATTCACCCCTCCACTTT
>TRBJ2-1|.|.|TRBV5-6
CASSRRAGNEQFF
TGTGCCAGCAGTCGTAGAGCCGGTAATGAGCAGTTCTTC
>TRBJ2-7|.|.|TRBV6-2/TRBV6-3
CASSTSYEQYF
TGTGCCAGCAGTACGAGTTACGAGCAGTACTTC
>TRBJ2-3|.|.|TRBV3-1/TRBV3-2
CASSLPGYGDTQYF
TGTGCCAGCAGCCTTCCGGGGTACGGAGATACGCAGTATTTT
>TRBJ1-2|.|.|TRBV7-2
CASSLENGQGYTF
TGTGCCAGCAGCCTAGAGAACGGACAGGGCTACACCTTC
>TRBJ1-5|.|.|TRBV15
CATSRDRGSDQPQHF
TGTGCCACCAGCAGAGACAGGGGCTCCGATCAGCCCCAGCATTTT
>TRBJ1-1|.|many|TRBV5-1
CASSLAQGKTEAFF
TGCGCCAGCAGCTTGGCCCAGGGGAAAACTGAAGCTTTCTTT
>TRBJ1-4|.|.|TRBV7-9
CASRVGTSNEKLFF
TGTGCCAGCAGAGTAGGGACTTCGAATGAAAAACTGTTTTTT
>TRBJ1-2|.|.|TRBV5-4
CASSFQTDTSYTF
TGTGCCAGCAGCTTTCAAACGGACACCAGCTACACCTTC
>TRBJ2-7|.|.|TRBV11-2
CASSLDSRVHEQYF
TGTGCCAGCAGCTTAGATAGCAGGGTCCACGAGCAGTACTTC
>TRBJ1-3|TRBD1|.|TRBV5-4
CASSPGTGGSGNTIYF
TGTGCCAGCAGCCCCGGGACAGGGGGCTCTGGAAACACCATATATTTT
>TRBJ1-2|.|.|TRBV2
CASSGGQPREGYTF
TGTGCCAGCAGCGGAGGACAGCCGAGGGAGGGCTACACCTTC
>TRBJ1-5|.|.|TRBV2
CANSAGLSNQPQHF
TGTGCCAACAGCGCAGGGCTTAGCAATCAGCCCCAGCATTTT
>TRBJ1-5|.|.|TRBV12-3/TRBV12-4
CASSYSNQPQHF
TGTGCCAGCAGTTATTCAAATCAGCCCCAGCATTTT
>TRBJ2-7|TRBD1|.|TRBV7-8
CASSLADRGQIEQYF
TGTGCCAGCAGCTTAGCAGACAGGGGGCAGATCGAGCAGTACTTC
>TRBJ2-5|.|.|TRBV18
CASSPSGPPETQYF
TGTGCCAGCTCACCTTCAGGGCCCCCAGAGACCCAGTACTTC
>TRBJ2-1|TRBD1|.|TRBV15
CATSRDVRQGYNEQFF
TGTGCCACCAGCAGAGATGTGAGACAGGGCTACAATGAGCAGTTCTTC
>TRBJ1-2|.|.|TRBV5-6
CASSHGGAWGGYTF
TGTGCCAGCAGCCATGGCGGGGCCTGGGGCGGCTACACCTTC